A single sample gave rise to the 25 T cell receptor beta chains below, sequenced in a study of blood T cell repertoires in COVID-19 (dated by TCRdb to the early 2020s). Library creation used the immunoSEQ multiplex PCR assay. TCRdb holds this immuneACCESS table with in-frame rearrangements only. Some clones are missing; in checked studies, unresolved V genes explain under half, and the rest has no known cause. For this sample the table gives fewer than 300,000 clones, of which over 75% were detected only once. Clones ranked in the top ten supply 11% of the sample. Sequencing was done on a sample of peripheral blood. The receptors shown here come from a middle-aged man with COVID-19, enrolled during active disease.

The chain is built from TRBV6-5 and TRBJ1-1; D perhaps matches TRBD1 (5 bases). Germline V gene lookup returns CDR1 MNHEY and CDR2 SVGAGI. V was shortened by 7 bases and J by 0 bases, with 12 bases between the two germline ends. This CDR3 region has 14 residues. The DNA for the CDR3 is TGTGCCAGCATAATCCCAGGGATGAACACTGAAGCTTTCTTT. The encoded protein is CASIIPGMNTEAFF.

As to this clone: Other nucleotide sequences from this sample produce the same CDR3. The chain uses TRBV7-3 and TRBJ2-3, with D perhaps matching TRBD2 (6 bases). Trimming removed 5 bases at V and 0 bases at J, with 12 bases between. This CDR3 comprises 15 residues. Germline V lookup: CDR1 SGHTA, CDR2 FQGTGA. The CDR3 nucleotides read TGTGCCAGCAGCAGAGCGGGCGGGAGCACAGATACGCAGTATTTT. This codes for CASSRAGGSTDTQYF. Looking up the rest from reference TRBV7-3 and TRBJ2-3 gives the full variable domain: GAGVSQTPSNKVTEKGKYVELRCDPISGHTALYWYRQSLGQGPEFLIYFQGTGAADDSGLPNDRFFAVRPEGSVSTLKIQRTERGDSAVYLCASSRAGGSTDTQYFGPGTRLTVL.

The chain has TRBV3-1 (or the pseudogene TRBV3-2) and TRBJ2-3; the match to TRBD2 covers 10 bases. The CDR3 contains 17 residues. The germline CDR1 and CDR2 sequences are LGHDT and YNNKEL (reference sequence). V trimming: 1 base; J trimming: 2 bases; junction bases outside the gene matches: 6. The DNA for the CDR3 is TGTGCCAGCAGCCAAGCCGGGAGCGGGAGGGACACAGATACGCAGTATTTT. It codes for CASSQAGSGRDTDTQYF.

V usage is TRBV5-4 and J usage is TRBJ2-3; 9 bases align to TRBD2. Trimming removed 1 base from V and 2 bases from J; junction bases left unmatched: 5. CDR1 and CDR2 (germline): SGHNT, YYREEE (reference sequence). This CDR3 comprises 16 residues. CDR3 in DNA: TGTGCCAGCAGCTTGACTAGCGGGCTAAACACAGATACGCAGTATTTT. Protein sequence: CASSLTSGLNTDTQYF.

CDR3 in amino acids: CASSLGVGPSSGELFF. The CDR3 coding sequence is TGTGCCAGCAGCTTAGGGGTTGGGCCCTCTTCCGGGGAGCTGTTTTTT. The rearrangement joins TRBV7-6 to TRBJ2-2; D remains unclear. The CDR3 consists of 16 residues. V dropped 1 base and J dropped 6 bases, with 15 bases sitting between them. The germline V gene has CDR1 SGHVS and CDR2 FNYEAQ.

The rearrangement joins TRBV21-1 to TRBJ1-5; the table gives TRBD1 as D, unverified against the DNA. TRBV21-1 is given as a pseudogene. This CDR3 is built from 14 residues. As DNA, the CDR3 is TGTGCCAGCAGCCAAGGGGCCAACAATCAGCCCCAGCATTTT. It translates to CASSQGANNQPQHF.

To note about this clone: Different DNA sequences within this sample yield the same CDR3. The chain couples TRBV18 to TRBJ2-5; D is perhaps TRBD1 (5 bases). CDR1 KGHSH and CDR2 LQKENI come from the germline V gene. Between the trimmed V and J ends, which lost 2 bases and 5 bases, there was a span of 9 bases. The CDR3 is 13 amino acids. The CDR3 reads CASSPGAGETQYF. CDR3 in DNA: TGTGCCAGCTCACCAGGGGCCGGGGAGACCCAGTACTTC.

The chain recombines TRBV7-2 with TRBJ2-7, with 8 bases identical to TRBD2. The CDR3 runs 14 residues. V dropped 5 bases and J dropped 6; count of bases not matched to a gene: 9. Germline V gene data show CDR1 as SGHTA and CDR2 as FQGNSA. The CDR3 DNA follows: TGTGCCAGCAGCCCAGGCGGGGGGCCCATCGAGCAGTACTTC. It is translated as CASSPGGGPIEQYF.

The gene calls are TRBV5-1 and TRBJ1-5; the D is unclear. The CDR3 runs 14 residues. Trimming shortened V by 3 bases and J by 0 bases, and 7 bases separated the two germline ends. Germline CDR1 reads SGHRS; CDR2 reads YFSETQ. The CDR3 sequence: CASSSGISNQPQHF. Written as DNA, the CDR3 is TGCGCCAGCAGCTCGGGGATTAGCAATCAGCCCCAGCATTTT.

In DNA form, the CDR3 reads TGTGCCAGCAGCCAGGGGGCTAATGAAAAACTGTTTTTT. Amino acid sequence: CASSQGANEKLFF. The rearrangement joins TRBV7-9 to TRBJ1-4, with 7 nucleotides matching TRBD1. Germline trimming cut 5 bases from V and 3 bases from J; bases unmatched to any gene: 0. This CDR3 contains 13 residues. CDR1 SEHNR and CDR2 FQNEAQ come from the germline V gene (reference sequence).

This clone is a singleton in its sample. The genes are TRBV25-1 and TRBJ2-7; D is unresolved. CDR1 is MGHDK, CDR2 SYGVNS, per germline. The CDR3 covers 11 residues. The ends were cut back, 6 bases at V and 3 bases at J, with 6 bases in the middle. CDR3 nucleotide sequence: TGTGCCAGCAGCCTGTACTACGAGCAGTACTTC. This gives the protein CASSLYYEQYF.

The chain uses TRBV7-9 and TRBJ1-4; D gene unclear. Germline CDR1 reads SEHNR; CDR2 reads FQNEAQ (reference sequence). The CDR3 contains 14 residues. Trimming shortened V by 1 base and J by 8 bases, and 11 bases separated the two germline ends. The CDR3: CASSLVGMGEKLFF. Written as DNA, the CDR3 is TGTGCCAGCAGCTTAGTCGGGATGGGCGAAAAACTGTTTTTT.

The rearrangement joins TRBV9 to TRBJ2-1, with 8 positions matching TRBD2. Germline loops: CDR1 SGDLS, CDR2 YYNGEE. This CDR3 contains 13 residues. V was pared by 6 bases and J by 10 bases, with 9 bases of the junction left unmatched. The CDR3 protein is CASMGLGIGEQFF. In nucleotides, the CDR3 is TGTGCCAGCATGGGACTAGGAATCGGGGAGCAGTTCTTC.

The chain carries TRBV28 and TRBJ1-2, with a weak D call TRBD1 (6 bases). V lost 5 bases and J lost 2, with 9 bases in between. Germline assignment: CDR1 MDHEN and CDR2 SYDVKM. The CDR3 is made up of 13 amino acids. The CDR3 region is CASSTTGNYGYTF. The CDR3 DNA follows: TGTGCCAGCAGTACGACAGGAAACTATGGCTACACCTTC.

V and J are TRBV28 and TRBJ2-1, with 12 nucleotides matching TRBD1. This CDR3 is 15 amino acids long. J lost 8 bases, V lost 6 bases, and 8 bases had no gene match. Germline V gene lookup returns CDR1 MDHEN and CDR2 SYDVKM. The CDR3 nucleotides read TGTGCCAGCAGACCTGCCGGGACAGGGGGCGATGAGCAGTTCTTC. Its protein product is CASRPAGTGGDEQFF.

The chain links TRBV2 to TRBJ1-1; 9 bases align to TRBD1. J lost 4 bases, V lost 6 bases, and 15 bases had no gene match. The germline V gene encodes CDR1 SNHLY and CDR2 FYNNEI. The CDR3 sequence is 17 residues long. For the CDR3, the DNA is TGTGCCAGCAGGAATGGGGGACAGGGCTTATCAACCACTGAAGCTTTCTTT. This sequence encodes CASRNGGQGLSTTEAFF.

The chain has TRBV10-2 and TRBJ2-7, with TRBD2 matching 8 bases. In germline, CDR1 is WSHSY, CDR2 SAAADI. Losses at the gene ends were 8 bases for V and 4 bases for J; bases not matched to a gene: 7. CDR3 length: 13 residues. The DNA of the CDR3 is TGCGCCAGCCGGAGCGGGGGTGGGTACGAGCAGTACTTC. Amino acids: CASRSGGGYEQYF.

The chain couples TRBV5-1 to TRBJ2-2; D perhaps matches TRBD2 (5 bases). There are 14 residues in the CDR3. The V gene's germline CDR1 is SGHRS and CDR2 YFSETQ. Deletions cut 0 bases from V and 5 bases from J, with 8 bases between. CDR3 DNA sequence: TGCGCCAGCAGCTTGGACGGAGGTACCGGGGAGCTGTTTTTT. Protein: CASSLDGGTGELFF.

The J gene is TRBJ2-5, the V gene TRBV24-1, with 9 bases fitting TRBD2. The CDR3 loop spans 16 amino acids. The V segment lost 1 base and the J segment 5 bases; nucleotides outside the gene matches: 7. The germline V gene has CDR1 KGHDR and CDR2 SFDVKD. The CDR3 is CATSDFGASGTETQYF. CDR3 DNA: TGTGCCACCAGTGATTTTGGGGCTAGCGGGACTGAGACCCAGTACTTC.

V and J are TRBV6-4 and TRBJ1-3; D gene unclear. Per the germline V gene, CDR1 is MRHNA and CDR2 is SNTAGT. V dropped 3 bases and J dropped 0 bases, with 9 bases sitting between them. There are 15 residues in the CDR3. Here the CDR3 DNA reads TGTGCCAGCAGTGAGGGCAGAATCTCTGGAAACACCATATATTTT. Its protein product is CASSEGRISGNTIYF.

This sequence joins TRBV11-3 and TRBJ2-1; D not resolved. Germline-derived CDR1 and CDR2 are SGHNT and YENEEA. CDR3 length equals 17 residues. V was cut by 1 base and J by 0 bases, with 13 bases left in between. The CDR3 is CASSLGEPMSSYNEQFF. Written as DNA, the CDR3 is TGTGCCAGCAGCTTAGGTGAGCCTATGAGCTCCTACAATGAGCAGTTCTTC.

V is TRBV5-8 and J is TRBJ2-3; 8 nucleotides match TRBD1. The germline gives CDR1 SGHTS, CDR2 YDEGEE. CDR3 size: 16 residues. V was clipped by 4 bases and J by 0 bases; unmatched bases: 7. The CDR3 nucleotides are TGTGCCAGCAGCCGGCGACAGGGGACGAGCACAGATACGCAGTATTTT. Its translation: CASSRRQGTSTDTQYF.

There are a few counts of this clone. This chain joins TRBV11-2 and TRBJ2-5; 7 nucleotides match TRBD1. This CDR3 spans 16 amino acids. In germline, CDR1 is SGHAT, CDR2 FQNNGV. V was pared by 5 bases and J by 1 base, with 10 bases of the junction left unmatched. The CDR3 DNA sequence: TGTGCCAGCAGCCCTCGACAGGGAAGCATCCAAGAGACCCAGTACTTC. Protein: CASSPRQGSIQETQYF.

Only one count was recorded for this clone. The rearrangement joins TRBV14 to TRBJ2-5; D is perhaps TRBD1 (6 bases). The CDR3 length is 14 residues. Germline V CDR1 and CDR2: SGHDN, FVKESK. V was clipped by 3 bases and J by 5 bases, with 13 bases between them. CDR3 amino acids: CASSQGARSETQYF. The DNA for the CDR3 is TGTGCCAGCAGCCAGGGGGCAAGGAGTGAGACCCAGTACTTC.

This chain joins TRBV30 and TRBJ2-7, with 12 bases fitting TRBD2. The CDR3 has 15 amino acids. Per the germline V gene, CDR1 is GTSNPN and CDR2 is SVGIG (reference sequence). After removal of 8 bases from V and 0 bases from J, the junction contained 8 bases not matched to a gene. The DNA of the CDR3 is TGTGCCACAAGGGGGACTAGCGGGTTCTCCTACGAGCAGTACTTC. It encodes CATRGTSGFSYEQYF.